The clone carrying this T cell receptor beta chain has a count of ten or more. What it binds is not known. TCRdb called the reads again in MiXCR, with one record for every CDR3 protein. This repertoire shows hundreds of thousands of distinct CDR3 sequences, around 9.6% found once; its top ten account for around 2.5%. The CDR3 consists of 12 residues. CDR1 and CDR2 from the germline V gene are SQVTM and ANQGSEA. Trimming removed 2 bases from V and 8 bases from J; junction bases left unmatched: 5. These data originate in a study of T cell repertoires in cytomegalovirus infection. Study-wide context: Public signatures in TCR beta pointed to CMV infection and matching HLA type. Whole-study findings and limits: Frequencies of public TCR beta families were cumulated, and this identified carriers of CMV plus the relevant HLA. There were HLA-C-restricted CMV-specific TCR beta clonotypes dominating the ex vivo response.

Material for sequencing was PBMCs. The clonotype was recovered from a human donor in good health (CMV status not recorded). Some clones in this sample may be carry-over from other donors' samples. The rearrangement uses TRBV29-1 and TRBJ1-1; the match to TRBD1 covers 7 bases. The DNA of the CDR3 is TGCAGCGTTGAATCGGACAGGAAGGAAGCTTTCTTT. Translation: CSVESDRKEAFF.